This T cell receptor beta chain was found in a study of blood T cell repertoires in COVID-19. Germline assignment: CDR1 SGHTA and CDR2 FQGTGA. Trimming took off 0 bases at V and 6 bases at J, with 11 bases between the two ends. This CDR3 is built from 15 residues. TCRdb's table, derived via immunoSEQ multiplex PCR, lists solely in-frame clones and lacks some. The table has about half a million clones, 80% to 90% seen once. The table lists this clone with a count of one. The genes are TRBV7-3 and TRBJ2-2, with no clear D. This sequence originates from a human donor in a cohort sampled during active COVID-19. The sequenced sample was peripheral blood. CDR3 sequence (DNA): TGTGCCAGCAGCTTAACGGGCCAGGTGGCCGGGGAGCTGTTTTTT. Translation gives CASSLTGQVAGELFF.